This TCR beta chain is from a study of Ad26.COV2.S vaccination and SARS-CoV-2 variants. The wider study: Donor was assigned to the Ad26.COV2.S arm of trial COV1001.

Treatment described: about 20 received Ad26.COV2.S at low or high dose, single or two shots; roughly 5 received placebo; per-sample allocation not given. Sampling happened 63 days after the first vaccine or placebo injection. This adult donor, from Boston, was 18-55 years old. The administered vaccine (an Ad26 vector) expressed Wuhan-strain SARS-CoV-2 spike. CDR1 is SEHNR and CDR2 is FQNEAQ in the germline V gene (reference sequence). The germline V and J ends were trimmed by 5 bases and 6 bases, with 13 bases remaining between them. The length of the CDR3 is 13 residues. The assay was immunoSEQ multiplex PCR, and TCRdb's table has in-frame clones only and misses some. Of approximately 280,000 clones listed, about 89% were seen once; the top ten hold approximately 3.4%.

The chain has TRBV7-9 and TRBJ1-1, with D possibly being TRBD1 (6 bases). This clonotype was obtained from a person aged 18-60 years who received the Ad26.COV2.S COVID-19 vaccine or a placebo. The starting material was peripheral blood, obtained in a trial of Ad26.COV2.S vaccine versus placebo. In DNA, the CDR3 is TGTGCCAGCAGCCCCAGGGGAATCCCTGAAGCTTTCTTT. Protein sequence: CASSPRGIPEAFF.